This is a list of T cell receptor beta chains from one sample in a study of CD8 T cells in acute hepatitis C reinfection. Generated by immunoSEQ multiplex PCR, the TCRdb table keeps only in-frame clones and is missing some. The sample has some 38,000 clones, approximately 87% seen once. The specimen sequenced was naive CD8+ T cells from PBMCs. These receptors all come from a man in his thirties or forties with chronic hepatitis C. CDR3s include the opening cysteine and the closing phenylalanine or tryptophan. A D gene is named only where the DNA matches it firmly. Clone size is given for some rows only: seen once, a few or many times, or a class if the clone is expanded.

>TRBJ1-2|TRBD1|TRBV5-4|few
TGTGCCAGCAGCAGGGGACAGGGGGCGTTTGGCTACACCTTC
CASSRGQGAFGYTF
>TRBJ2-2|.|TRBV25-1|few
TGTGCCAGCAACGGACGGGAAGATACCGGGGAGCTGTTTTTT
CASNGREDTGELFF
>TRBJ2-6|.|TRBV14|.
TGTGCCAGCAGCCAAGGTCGCTCTGGGGCCAACGTCCTGACTTTC
CASSQGRSGANVLTF
>TRBJ1-1|.|TRBV13|.
TGTGCCAGCAGCTTAGGCCTGAACACTGAAGCTTTCTTT
CASSLGLNTEAFF
>TRBJ2-7|.|TRBV19|.
TGTGCCAGTAGCTACAGGCCTCATTACGAGCAGTACTTC
CASSYRPHYEQYF
>TRBJ1-5|.|TRBV27|.
TGTGCCAGCAGTTTAAAGGGGATGAGGCCCCAGCATTTT
CASSLKGMRPQHF
>TRBJ2-2|TRBD1|TRBV12-5|once
TGTGCTAGTGGTTTTGGCCGGACAGGTCTCGACGGGGAGCTGTTTTTT
CASGFGRTGLDGELFF
>TRBJ1-1|.|TRBV6-5|.
TGTGCCAGCAGTTATTCCCGGGTCACTGAAGCTTTCTTT
CASSYSRVTEAFF
>TRBJ2-6|.|TRBV27|.
TGTGCCAGCAGTTTGTTCCGGGGCTCTGGGGCCAACGTCCTGACTTTC
CASSLFRGSGANVLTF
>TRBJ2-1|TRBD2|TRBV19|.
TGTGCCAGTAGTATGACTAGCGGGCAGTCCTACAATGAGCAGTTCTTC
CASSMTSGQSYNEQFF
>TRBJ1-2|.|TRBV5-6|.
TGTGCCAGCAGCTTGGAACAGGCACCACCGGGCTACACCTTC
CASSLEQAPPGYTF
>TRBJ2-7|TRBD2|TRBV19|.
TGTGCCGTCCCCGGGACTAGCGGGAAGTGCGAGCAGTACTTC
CAVPGTSGKCEQYF
>TRBJ1-2|TRBD1|TRBV30|.
TGTGCCTTCCCAGGACAGGCCCCCGGTGGAGGCTACACCTTC
CAFPGQAPGGGYTF
>TRBJ2-5|.|TRBV4-1|.
TGCGCCAGCAGCCAAGTGGGCGGGATGACCCAAGAGACCCAGTACTTC
CASSQVGGMTQETQYF
>TRBJ2-5|TRBD1|TRBV7-6|.
TGTGCCAGCAGCGTTAACAGGGGAGAGACCCAGTACTTC
CASSVNRGETQYF
>TRBJ1-6|.|TRBV11-3|.
TGTGCCAGCAGCGCCGCCTTAGCCCCTGTAGGGCCTCTTTATAATTCACCCCTCCACTTT
CASSAALAPVGPLYNSPLHF
>TRBJ2-7|TRBD2|TRBV7-9|.
TGTGCCAGCAGTTCGAGCGGGGCCACCTACGAGCAGTACTTC
CASSSSGATYEQYF
>TRBJ1-5|.|TRBV28|.
TGTGCCAGCAGTTTGGGGGGTCAGCCCCAGCATTTT
CASSLGGQPQHF
>TRBJ1-2|TRBD1|TRBV7-9|.
TGTGCCAGCAGCTTACCGGGACAGTCTATAGGGGGCTACACCTTC
CASSLPGQSIGGYTF
>TRBJ1-2|.|TRBV20-1|few
TGCAGTGCTTCGGACAGCTATGGCTACACCTTC
CSASDSYGYTF
>TRBJ1-1|.|TRBV27|.
TGTGCCAGCAGTTTTGCAGGGAGGGGCACTGAAGCTTTCTTT
CASSFAGRGTEAFF
>TRBJ2-3|.|TRBV9|.
TGTGCCAGCAGCGTAGTAAGCACAGATACGCAGTATTTT
CASSVVSTDTQYF
>TRBJ1-2|.|TRBV6-6|.
TGTGCCAGCAGTTACGCCGGGGCTGGCTACACCTTC
CASSYAGAGYTF
>TRBJ2-1|TRBD2|TRBV15|once
TGTGCCACCAGCAATCTAGCGGGAGTAACGGATGAGCAGTTCTTC
CATSNLAGVTDEQFF
>TRBJ1-2|.|TRBV7-8|.
TGTGCCAGCAGCTTAGGGGGGACATACCACACCTTC
CASSLGGTYHTF
>TRBJ2-5|.|TRBV2|once
TGTGCCAGCAGTGAGTTCAGGCAGGAGACCCAGTACTTC
CASSEFRQETQYF
>TRBJ2-2|.|TRBV25-1|.
TGTGCCAGCCGATGGGGCCAGGGTGTTTCCGGGGAGCTGTTTTTT
CASRWGQGVSGELFF
>TRBJ1-1|TRBD1|TRBV2|.
TGTGCCAGCACGACAGGGCCCATGAACACTGAAGCTTTCTTT
CASTTGPMNTEAFF